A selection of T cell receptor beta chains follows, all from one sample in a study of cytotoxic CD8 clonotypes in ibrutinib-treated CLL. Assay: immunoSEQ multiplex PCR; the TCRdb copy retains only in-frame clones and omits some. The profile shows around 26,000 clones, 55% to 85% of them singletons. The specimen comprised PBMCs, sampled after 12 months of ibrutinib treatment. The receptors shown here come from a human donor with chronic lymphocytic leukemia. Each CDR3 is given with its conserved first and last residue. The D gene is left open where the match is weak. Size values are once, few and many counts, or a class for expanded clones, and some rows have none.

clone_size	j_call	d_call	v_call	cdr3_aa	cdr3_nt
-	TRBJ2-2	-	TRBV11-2	CASSVRGTGELFF	TGTGCCAGCAGCGTCAGGGGCACCGGGGAGCTGTTTTTT
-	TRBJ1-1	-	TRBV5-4	CATRQEVAMNTEAFF	TGTGCTACGAGGCAGGAGGTCGCGATGAACACTGAAGCTTTCTTT
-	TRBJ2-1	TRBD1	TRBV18	CASFPRTGRDEQFF	TGTGCCAGCTTTCCCCGGACAGGGCGGGATGAGCAGTTCTTC
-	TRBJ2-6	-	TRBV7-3	CASSPTAFSGANVLTF	TGTGCCAGCAGCCCGACAGCCTTCTCTGGGGCCAACGTCCTGACTTTC
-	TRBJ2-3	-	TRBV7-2	CASSLGLAGTQYF	TGTGCCAGCAGCTTAGGCCTTGCGGGTACGCAGTATTTT
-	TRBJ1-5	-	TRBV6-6	CASRGADQPQHF	TGTGCCAGCCGAGGAGCCGATCAGCCCCAGCATTTT
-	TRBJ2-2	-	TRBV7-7	CASSLGKGAGELFF	TGTGCTAGCAGCCTCGGAAAGGGGGCCGGGGAGCTGTTTTTT
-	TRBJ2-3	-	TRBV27	CASSLSRSEDTQYF	TGTGCCAGCAGTTTAAGCAGGTCCGAGGATACGCAGTATTTT
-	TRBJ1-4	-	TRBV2	CASTYGGGNEKLFF	TGTGCCAGCACCTACGGGGGCGGGAATGAAAAACTGTTTTTT
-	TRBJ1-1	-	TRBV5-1	CASSLATANTEAFF	TGCGCCAGCAGCTTGGCCACTGCGAACACTGAAGCTTTCTTT
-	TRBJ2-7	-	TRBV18	CASSPGQTYEQYF	TGTGCCAGCTCACCAGGACAGACCTACGAGCAGTACTTC
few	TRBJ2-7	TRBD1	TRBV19	CASSITGGIYEQYF	TGTGCCAGTAGTATTACAGGGGGAATTTACGAGCAGTACTTC
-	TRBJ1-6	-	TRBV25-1	CASSSEGDSNSPLHF	TGTGCCAGCAGTTCGGAAGGAGATTCCAATTCACCCCTCCACTTT
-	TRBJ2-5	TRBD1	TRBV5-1	CASSWDRLETQYF	TGCGCCAGCAGCTGGGACAGGCTGGAGACCCAGTACTTC
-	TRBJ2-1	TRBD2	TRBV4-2	CASSPLLAGGPGEQFF	TGTGCCAGCAGCCCCCTCCTAGCGGGGGGGCCGGGTGAGCAGTTCTTC
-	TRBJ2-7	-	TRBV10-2	CASTPGRSSATEQYF	TGCGCCAGCACTCCCGGAAGGAGTTCGGCGACCGAGCAGTACTTC
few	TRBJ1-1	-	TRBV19	CASTLGAEAFF	TGTGCCAGTACCCTGGGGGCTGAAGCTTTCTTT